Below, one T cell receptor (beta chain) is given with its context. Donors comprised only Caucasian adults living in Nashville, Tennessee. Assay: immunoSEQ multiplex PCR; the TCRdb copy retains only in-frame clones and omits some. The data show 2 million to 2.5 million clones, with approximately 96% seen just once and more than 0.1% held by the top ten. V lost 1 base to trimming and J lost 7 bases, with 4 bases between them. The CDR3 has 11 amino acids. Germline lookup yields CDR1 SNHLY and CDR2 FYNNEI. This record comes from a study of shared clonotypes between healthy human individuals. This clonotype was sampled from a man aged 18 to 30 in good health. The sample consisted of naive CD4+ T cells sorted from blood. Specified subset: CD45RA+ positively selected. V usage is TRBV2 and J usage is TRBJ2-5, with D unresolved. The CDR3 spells CASSEGATQYF. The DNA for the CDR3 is TGTGCCAGCAGTGAAGGTGCGACCCAGTACTTC.